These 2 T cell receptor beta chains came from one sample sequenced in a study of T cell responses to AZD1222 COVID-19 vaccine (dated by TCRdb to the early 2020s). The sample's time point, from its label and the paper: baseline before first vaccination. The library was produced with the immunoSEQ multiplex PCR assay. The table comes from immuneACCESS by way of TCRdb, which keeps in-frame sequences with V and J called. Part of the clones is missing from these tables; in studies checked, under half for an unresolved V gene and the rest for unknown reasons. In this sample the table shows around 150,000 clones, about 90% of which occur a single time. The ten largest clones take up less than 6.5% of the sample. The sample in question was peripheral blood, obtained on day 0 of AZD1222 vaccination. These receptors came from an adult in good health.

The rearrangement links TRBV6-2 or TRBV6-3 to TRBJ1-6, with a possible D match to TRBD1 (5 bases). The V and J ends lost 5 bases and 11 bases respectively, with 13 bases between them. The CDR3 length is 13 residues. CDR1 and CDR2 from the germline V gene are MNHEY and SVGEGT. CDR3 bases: TGTGCCAGCAGTCGGGACCCTTCGACACCCCTCCACTTT. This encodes CASSRDPSTPLHF.

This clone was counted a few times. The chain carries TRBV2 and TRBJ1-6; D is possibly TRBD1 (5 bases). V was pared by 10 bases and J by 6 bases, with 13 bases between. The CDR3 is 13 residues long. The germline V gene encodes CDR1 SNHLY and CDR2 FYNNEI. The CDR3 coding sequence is TGTGCCACCCTAGGGACGGCTAATTCACCCCTCCACTTT. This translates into CATLGTANSPLHF. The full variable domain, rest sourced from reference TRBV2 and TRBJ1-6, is EPEVTQTPSHQVTQMGQEVILRCVPISNHLYFYWYRQILGQKVEFLVSFYNNEISEKSEIFDDQFSVERPDGSNFTLKIRSTKLEDSAMYFCATLGTANSPLHFGNGTRLTVT.